This T cell receptor beta chain was recorded in a study of OX40 agonist ivuxolimab in advanced cancers. Study-wide background: Patients were about 83% male with ages about 23 to 79, mean 60.

About this clone: What it recognizes is unknown.

Assay: immunoSEQ multiplex PCR; the TCRdb copy retains only in-frame clones and omits some. The repertoire holds under 60,000 clones, with 70% to 90% as singletons. Germline V lookup: CDR1 SGHVS, CDR2 FQNEAQ. The CDR3 runs to 17 residues. V gave up 5 bases and J gave up 0 bases, with 17 bases separating them. Whole-study findings and limits: Among the lowest levels of clonal expansion were found in partial responders at 0.1-3.0 mg/kg. Among T cells, CD8+ cells averaged more expanded clones than CD4+ cells.

The source is an adult with an advanced solid tumor such as melanoma, head and neck, liver or kidney cancer. Sequenced material: CD4+ or CD8+ T cells sorted from blood, taken in a trial of the OX40 agonist ivuxolimab. This chain uses TRBV7-8 with TRBJ1-5; possible D gene TRBD1, 5 bases. The CDR3: CASSIGGAGNSNQPQHF. The CDR3 bases are TGTGCCAGCAGCATAGGTGGGGCAGGGAATAGCAATCAGCCCCAGCATTTT.